These 20 T cell receptor beta chains came from one sample sequenced in a study of cytomegalovirus exposure and HLA in healthy donors. Primers: 60 Vbeta forward and 13 Jbeta reverse. Method: immunoSEQ multiplex PCR; TCRdb's copy keeps in-frame clones and lacks some. Counted here are around 170,000 clones, around 83% occurring once; the ten biggest clones make up approximately 0.74%. Sequencing was done on a sample of PBMCs. These TCRs come from a woman in her late teens or twenties in good health and CMV-seronegative.

V usage is TRBV30 and J usage is TRBJ2-5; 9 bases map to TRBD2. The J call may be in error: the DNA end matches TRBJ2-7 better. Germline lookup yields CDR1 GTSNPN and CDR2 SVGIG (reference sequence). CDR3 length equals 14 residues. For the CDR3, the DNA is TGTGCCTGGAGTGTTGGCGGGAGGGTCTACGAGCAGTACTTC. This gives the protein CAWSVGGRVYEQYF.

The chain links TRBV28 to TRBJ1-4, with 8 bases lining up with TRBD1. The germline gives CDR1 MDHEN, CDR2 SYDVKM. V dropped 5 bases and J dropped 6; count of bases not matched to a gene: 5. The CDR3 has 14 amino acids. The CDR3 DNA is TGTGCCAGCAGTAATGGACAGGGCTATGAAAAACTGTTTTTT. Encoded protein: CASSNGQGYEKLFF.

Here the CDR3 reads CALQNGAYGYTF. As DNA, the CDR3 is TGTGCCCTACAGAATGGGGCCTATGGCTACACCTTC. V usage is TRBV30 and J usage is TRBJ1-2; a weak D match, TRBD1 (5 bases). The CDR3 totals 12 residues. Per germline, CDR1 GTSNPN and CDR2 SVGIG (reference sequence). Deletions cut 8 bases from V and 4 bases from J, with 14 bases between.

The chain is built from TRBV7-9 and TRBJ2-1; D call uncertain. The CDR3 is 14 amino acids. The germline V gene has CDR1 SEHNR and CDR2 FQNEAQ (reference sequence). Trimming took 4 bases from V and 5 from J, leaving 12 bases between them. The CDR3 coding sequence is TGTGCCAGCAGCTCTATTTACGAGCACAATGAGCAGTTCTTC. This gives the protein CASSSIYEHNEQFF.

The CDR3 reads CASSIGTGNYGYTF. The CDR3 DNA is TGTGCCAGTAGTATAGGGACAGGGAACTATGGCTACACCTTC. The V gene is TRBV19, the J gene TRBJ1-2; 8 bases agree with TRBD1. The CDR3 extends over 14 amino acids. The V segment lost 1 base and the J segment 2 bases; nucleotides outside the gene matches: 0. CDR1 is LNHDA, CDR2 SQIVND, per germline (reference sequence).

The J gene is TRBJ2-7, the V gene TRBV2; no clear D. V was cut by 8 bases and J by 3 bases, with 17 bases left in between. Germline V gives CDR1 SNHLY, CDR2 FYNNEI. This CDR3 comprises 14 residues. The CDR3, as DNA: TGTGCCAGCGTCATTGGCGGTGTAATCTACGAGCAGTACTTC. It codes for CASVIGGVIYEQYF.

This chain uses TRBV5-8 with TRBJ2-3; 8 bases fit TRBD2. Germline assignment: CDR1 SGHTS and CDR2 YDEGEE. The CDR3 extends over 17 amino acids. V shed 4 bases, J shed 3 bases, and the junction held 13 bases outside the gene matches. The CDR3 reads CASSALSGGKYTDTQYF. The CDR3 bases are TGTGCCAGCAGCGCACTATCGGGGGGGAAATATACAGATACGCAGTATTTT. Based on the CDR3 plus reference TRBV5-8 and TRBJ2-3, the full variable domain is EAGVTQSPTHLIKTRGQQATLRCSPISGHTSVYWYQQALGLGLQFLLWYDEGEERNRGNFPPRFSGRQFPNYSSELNVNALELEDSALYLCASSALSGGKYTDTQYFGPGTRLTVL.

This chain joins TRBV6-5 and TRBJ1-5, with D uncertain. V lost 0 bases to trimming and J lost 7 bases, with 7 bases between them. Germline CDR1 and CDR2: MNHEY and SVGAGI. The CDR3 spans 13 residues. Written as DNA, the CDR3 is TGTGCCAGCAGTTACTCACGGTTCCAGCCCCAGCATTTT. Amino acids: CASSYSRFQPQHF.

The V call is TRBV9, the J call TRBJ2-3; 7 bases match TRBD1. With 3 bases clipped from V and 4 bases from J, the junction kept 17 bases outside the gene matches. This CDR3 has 18 amino acids. CDR1 is SGDLS and CDR2 is YYNGEE in the germline V gene. CDR3 region: CASSARMATGTVSDTQYF. In DNA form, the CDR3 reads TGTGCCAGCAGCGCCCGGATGGCGACAGGGACAGTCTCAGATACGCAGTATTTT.

This chain joins TRBV19 and TRBJ2-3; 7 bases line up with TRBD2. Losses at the gene ends were 7 bases for V and 2 bases for J; bases not matched to a gene: 9. The CDR3 has 15 residues. Germline assignment: CDR1 LNHDA and CDR2 SQIVND (reference sequence). This chain's CDR3 is CASTPPGLHTDTQYF. CDR3 sequence (DNA): TGTGCCAGTACGCCCCCGGGACTACACACAGATACGCAGTATTTT.

The V gene is TRBV19, the J gene TRBJ1-2; 7 bases match TRBD1. The V gene end was trimmed by 6 bases and the J gene end by 0 bases; junction bases not matched to a gene: 10. This CDR3 is built from 16 residues. CDR1 and CDR2 (germline): LNHDA, SQIVND (reference sequence). The CDR3 is CASSFTGDLANYGYTF. As DNA, the CDR3 is TGTGCCAGTAGCTTTACAGGGGATTTAGCTAACTATGGCTACACCTTC.

The genes are TRBV19 and TRBJ2-1; 12 bases fit TRBD2. From germline, CDR1 is LNHDA and CDR2 SQIVND (reference sequence). V lost 1 base, J lost 6 bases, and 7 bases stayed unmatched. The length of the CDR3 is 17 residues. The CDR3 loop reads CASSIGLAGGPGNEQFF. The CDR3 coding sequence is TGTGCCAGTAGTATAGGTCTAGCGGGAGGGCCGGGCAATGAGCAGTTCTTC.

The chain employs TRBV19 and TRBJ1-1; perhaps TRBD1 as D (5 bases). V dropped 6 bases and J dropped 5 bases, with 22 bases sitting between them. CDR1 is LNHDA, CDR2 SQIVND, per germline (reference sequence). The length of the CDR3 is 16 residues. CDR3 coding DNA: TGTGCCAGTAGAAAAAGGACAACCCAAGTTAAGACTGAAGCTTTCTTT. Protein: CASRKRTTQVKTEAFF.

The rearrangement uses TRBV6-5 and TRBJ2-5; 7 bases map to TRBD1. The DNA end favors TRBJ2-7, so the J call may be wrong. Germline V gives CDR1 MNHEY, CDR2 SVGAGI. CDR3 size: 14 residues. The CDR3 sequence is CASKGQRLSYEQYF. The CDR3, as DNA: TGTGCCAGCAAGGGACAGCGATTATCCTACGAGCAGTACTTC.

This clone was seen only a few times. The chain uses TRBV6-1 and TRBJ1-1; tentative D call: TRBD1 (5 bases). Germline V gene data show CDR1 as MNHNS and CDR2 as SASEGT. Between the trimmed V and J ends, which lost 2 bases and 8 bases, there was a span of 12 bases. The CDR3 consists of 13 residues. The CDR3 sequence is CASSETRDSEAFF. The CDR3 DNA reads as TGTGCCAGCAGTGAAACAAGGGACTCAGAAGCTTTCTTT.

This chain links TRBV7-9 with TRBJ1-1; 8 nucleotides line up with TRBD1. CDR3 length: 13 residues. CDR1 SEHNR and CDR2 FQNEAQ come from the germline V gene (reference sequence). After removal of 1 base from V and 10 bases from J, the junction contained 5 bases not matched to a gene. The CDR3 loop is CASSLDQGAGAFF. CDR3 DNA sequence: TGTGCCAGCAGCTTAGACCAGGGGGCGGGAGCTTTCTTT.

This sequence joins TRBV19 and TRBJ2-5, with a tentative D call TRBD2 (7 bases). Germline lookup yields CDR1 LNHDA and CDR2 SQIVND (reference sequence). CDR3 length equals 15 residues. Trimming took 6 bases from V and 5 from J, leaving 19 bases between them. The CDR3 sequence is CASSKTGGQWETQYF. CDR3 DNA: TGTGCCAGTAGCAAGACGGGGGGACAATGGGAGACCCAGTACTTC.

The V and J genes are TRBV6-1 and TRBJ2-7; 7 nucleotides align to TRBD2. V lost 3 bases, J lost 6 bases, and 11 bases stayed unmatched. The CDR3 contains 15 residues. Germline V gives CDR1 MNHNS, CDR2 SASEGT. The CDR3 DNA sequence: TGTGCCAGCAGTGATGTTGCGGGAGTCCTGGGCGAGCAGTACTTC. It codes for CASSDVAGVLGEQYF.

This sequence joins TRBV13 and TRBJ2-3; the match to TRBD2 covers 12 bases. This CDR3 is 16 amino acids long. CDR1 is PRHDT and CDR2 is FYEKMQ in the germline V gene (reference sequence). The junction had 7 bases not matched to a gene; V was cut back by 5 bases and J by 4 bases. The CDR3 is CASSTRLAGASDTQYF. The CDR3 nucleotides read TGTGCCAGCAGCACCCGACTAGCGGGGGCTTCAGATACGCAGTATTTT.

This clone appeared a few times. V usage is TRBV6-5 and J usage is TRBJ1-1; D is undetermined. The V gene lost 5 bases and the J gene lost 3 bases, with 10 bases spanning the gap. Germline values: CDR1 MNHEY, CDR2 SVGAGI. This CDR3 region has 13 residues. The CDR3 coding sequence is TGTGCCAGCAGTCTGGACGGGGACACTGAAGCTTTCTTT. It is translated as CASSLDGDTEAFF.